The T cell receptor beta chain described here comes from a study of cytomegalovirus exposure and HLA in healthy donors. The CDR3 is made up of 14 amino acids. Germline V gene lookup returns CDR1 SNHLY and CDR2 FYNNEI. V shed 4 bases and J shed 0 bases, with 9 bases lying between them. The study ran its PCR with 60 Vbeta and 13 Jbeta primers. Assay: immunoSEQ multiplex PCR; the TCRdb copy retains only in-frame clones and omits some. The data contain 150,000 to 200,000 clones, 75% to 80% of them singletons. This chain uses TRBV2 with TRBJ1-1, with no clear D. This TCR was recovered from a middle-aged man in good health and CMV-seropositive. The specimen was PBMCs. CDR3 nucleotide sequence: TGTGCCAGCAGTGTGGGCCGCATGAACACTGAAGCTTTCTTT. It encodes CASSVGRMNTEAFF.